This TCR beta chain was documented in a study of shared clonotypes between healthy human individuals. Measured with immunoSEQ multiplex PCR; TCRdb has only the in-frame clones, and not every one. The sample records about 990,000 clones, 75% to 85% being singletons. This CDR3 has 14 residues. V was clipped by 3 bases and J by 5 bases, with 13 bases between them. Per the germline V gene, CDR1 is SGHTA and CDR2 is FQGNSA. The TCR was taken from a young man in good health. Some clones in this sample may be carry-over from other donors' samples. The chain employs TRBV7-2 and TRBJ1-1, with D uncertain. The sample taken for sequencing was memory CD4+ T cells from PBMCs. Stated subset: CD45RA-negative fraction. DNA for the CDR3: TGTGCCAGCAGCTTGTTCGCGGAGGAAACTGAAGCTTTCTTT. It specifies CASSLFAEETEAFF. The full variable domain, with the rest looked up from reference TRBV7-2 and TRBJ1-1, is GAGVSQSPSNKVTEKGKDVELRCDPISGHTALYWYRQSLGQGLEFLIYFQGNSAPDKSGLPSDRFSAERTGGSVSTLTIQRTQQEDSAVYLCASSLFAEETEAFFGQGTRLTVV.